A selection of T cell receptor beta chains follows, all from one sample in a study of memory CD4+ T cells and cytomegalovirus serostatus. TCRdb keeps only in-frame clones here, not all; method: immunoSEQ multiplex PCR. The sample holds 60,000 or so clones, more than 70% seen once. Sequencing input: memory CD4+ T cells from blood. These receptors all come from an adult in good health and CMV-seronegative. Some clones in this sample may be carry-over from other donors' samples. Both conserved end residues are part of each CDR3. The D gene is left open where the match is weak. Size tells how often a clone was seen (once, few, many) or the class of an expanded clone, and some rows leave it out.

V	D	size	J	CDR3	DNA
TRBV7-9	NA	NA	TRBJ1-1	CASSWGGTEAFF	TGTGCCAGCAGCTGGGGGGGAACTGAAGCTTTCTTT
TRBV28	NA	NA	TRBJ1-2	CASSYPNYGYTF	TGTGCCAGCAGTTATCCAAACTATGGCTACACCTTC
TRBV5-1	NA	NA	TRBJ2-4	CASSLALENIQYF	TGCGCCAGCAGCTTGGCTCTAGAGAACATTCAGTACTTC
TRBV28	NA	few	TRBJ2-7	CAPGRISYEQYF	TGTGCTCCGGGGCGGATTTCCTACGAGCAGTACTTC
TRBV19	TRBD1	NA	TRBJ2-1	CASSARDRHNEQFF	TGTGCCAGTAGTGCCCGGGACAGGCACAATGAGCAGTTCTTC
TRBV7-2	NA	NA	TRBJ2-5	CASSLFIRGPFGETQYF	TGTGCCAGCAGCTTATTTATCCGGGGGCCTTTCGGGGAGACCCAGTACTTC
TRBV27	NA	NA	TRBJ1-5	CASSGGTGANQPQHF	TGTGCCAGCAGTGGCGGGACGGGGGCCAATCAGCCCCAGCATTTT
TRBV27	NA	NA	TRBJ2-1	CASSLRGEQFF	TGTGCCAGCAGTTTAAGGGGTGAGCAGTTCTTC
TRBV27	NA	NA	TRBJ1-2	CASSLRQGLIYGYTF	TGTGCCAGCAGTTTGCGGCAGGGTCTAATCTATGGCTACACCTTC
TRBV2	TRBD2	NA	TRBJ2-5	CASQGLAGAQETQYF	TGTGCCAGCCAGGGCCTAGCGGGAGCCCAAGAGACCCAGTACTTC
TRBV27	TRBD1	NA	TRBJ2-2	CASRRGQGGRGELFF	TGTGCCAGCAGACGAGGACAGGGGGGACGCGGGGAGCTGTTTTTT
TRBV7-2	TRBD2	NA	TRBJ2-2	CASSPPSGRNTGELFF	TGTGCCAGCAGCCCCCCCAGCGGGAGGAACACCGGGGAGCTGTTTTTT
TRBV4-3	NA	NA	TRBJ1-1	CASSQYREGNTEAFF	TGCGCCAGCAGCCAGTACAGGGAGGGGAACACTGAAGCTTTCTTT
TRBV28	NA	NA	TRBJ1-2	CASSSPGGNYGYTF	TGTGCCAGCAGTTCCCCGGGCGGTAACTATGGCTACACCTTC
TRBV16	NA	few	TRBJ2-7	CASSQFSGSGYEQYF	TGTGCCAGCAGCCAATTTTCAGGGTCGGGATACGAGCAGTACTTC
TRBV7-2	NA	NA	TRBJ1-2	CASSLAGAYGYTF	TGTGCCAGCAGCTTAGCAGGGGCCTATGGCTACACCTTC
TRBV29-1	TRBD1	NA	TRBJ1-5	CSVKSGTGFFQPQHF	TGCAGCGTGAAATCCGGGACAGGGTTTTTTCAGCCCCAGCATTTT
TRBV5-1	NA	NA	TRBJ1-2	CASSPTGEMEYGYTF	TGCGCCAGCAGCCCGACAGGAGAAATGGAATATGGCTACACCTTC
TRBV30	NA	NA	TRBJ2-1	CAWSVVAQRGNEQFF	TGTGCCTGGAGTGTAGTAGCCCAAAGGGGAAATGAGCAGTTCTTC
TRBV4-2	NA	few	TRBJ1-4	CASSQEGTVEKLFF	TGTGCCAGCAGCCAAGAAGGTACGGTTGAAAAACTGTTTTTT
TRBV5-8	NA	NA	TRBJ2-7	CASSFRTSYEQYF	TGTGCCAGCAGCTTCCGGACGAGTTACGAGCAGTACTTC
TRBV28	NA	few	TRBJ1-1	CASSSNRRNTEAFF	TGTGCCAGCAGTTCGAACAGGAGGAACACTGAAGCTTTCTTT
TRBV27	TRBD1	once	TRBJ1-4	CASSSQGREKLFF	TGTGCCAGCAGTTCACAGGGGAGAGAAAAACTGTTTTTT
TRBV9	NA	NA	TRBJ2-2	CASSVVSSAANTGELFF	TGTGCCAGCAGCGTAGTGTCTAGCGCAGCGAACACCGGGGAGCTGTTTTTT
TRBV2	NA	few	TRBJ1-1	CASTPSWWSGNTEAFF	TGTGCCAGCACCCCTTCATGGTGGAGTGGAAACACTGAAGCTTTCTTT
TRBV29-1	TRBD2	few	TRBJ2-5	CSVEASGSRETQYF	TGCAGCGTTGAAGCTAGCGGGAGTCGAGAGACCCAGTACTTC
TRBV7-2	NA	NA	TRBJ2-2	CASRQMPQNTGELFF	TGTGCCAGCAGACAAATGCCGCAGAACACCGGGGAGCTGTTTTTT
TRBV9	NA	few	TRBJ1-6	CASSVTDDYSPLHF	TGTGCCAGCAGCGTAACAGACGATTATTCACCCCTCCACTTT
TRBV20-1	NA	NA	TRBJ1-2	CSARVGAGYTF	TGCAGTGCTAGAGTTGGGGCAGGCTACACCTTC
TRBV7-2	NA	few	TRBJ1-1	CASSLYRTEAFF	TGTGCCAGCAGCTTATACAGGACTGAAGCTTTCTTT
TRBV6-5	TRBD2	NA	TRBJ2-3	CASSYGEGLSDTQYF	TGTGCCAGCAGTTACGGGGAGGGCCTATCAGATACGCAGTATTTT
TRBV7-2	TRBD2	NA	TRBJ2-7	CASSSGGLAGGGGEQYF	TGTGCCAGCAGCTCAGGCGGACTAGCGGGAGGAGGCGGCGAGCAGTACTTC
TRBV29-1	NA	NA	TRBJ2-5	CSVEVKGLVAQYF	TGCAGCGTTGAAGTGAAGGGCCTGGTAGCCCAGTACTTC
TRBV5-1	NA	NA	TRBJ2-2	CASSLGGDTGELFF	TGCGCCAGCAGCTTGGGAGGGGACACCGGGGAGCTGTTTTTT
TRBV5-4	NA	NA	TRBJ2-7	CASSPLGARWNEQYF	TGTGCCAGCAGCCCCCTTGGGGCTCGCTGGAACGAGCAGTACTTC
TRBV15	NA	NA	TRBJ2-3	CATSVYGGQTDTQYF	TGTGCCACCAGTGTTTATGGAGGTCAGACAGATACGCAGTATTTT
TRBV6-1	NA	NA	TRBJ2-3	CASSDTLRTGTDTQYF	TGTGCCAGCAGTGACACCTTGAGGACGGGCACAGATACGCAGTATTTT
TRBV18	TRBD1	NA	TRBJ1-1	CASSPGQGNAEAFF	TGTGCCAGCTCACCAGGACAGGGGAACGCTGAAGCTTTCTTT
TRBV6-1	NA	NA	TRBJ2-5	CASTTAAQETQYF	TGTGCCAGCACAACGGCTGCCCAAGAGACCCAGTACTTC
TRBV7-8	TRBD1	NA	TRBJ1-1	CASSYLTGGNTEAFF	TGTGCCAGCAGCTACCTTACAGGGGGTAACACTGAAGCTTTCTTT
TRBV7-6	NA	NA	TRBJ1-1	CASSLSTWTEAFF	TGTGCCAGCAGCTTATCCACTTGGACTGAAGCTTTCTTC